This T cell receptor beta chain was profiled in a study of blood T cell repertoires in COVID-19 (dated by TCRdb to the early 2020s). Concerning the study at large: Samples from collaborators originated in the United States, Italy and Spain and spanned both the acute and convalescent phases of COVID-19. Where available, HLA class I and class II types were taken from metadata supplied by the sample provider and were not determined by assay-based typing. The samples were drawn from the first 160 participants of the ongoing ImmuneRACE study and from 950 to 1,500 subjects provided by 6 global collaborators. A de-identified subject ID, COVID-19 status, age in years and sex were almost always included in the sample metadata. The repertoires were released in a freely available public database intended as a resource for research on the immune response to SARS-CoV-2. The prospective study material was composed of cDNA or gDNA derived from T cells, B-cell-depleted T cells, or PBMCs. The dataset comprised deeply sampled blood TCRbeta repertoires from subjects exposed to, actively infected with, or recovered from COVID-19.

TCRbeta CDR3 regions were amplified from genomic DNA by means of the immunoSEQ Assay, a bias-controlled multiplex PCR. Per the authors' processing: The number of nucleated cells in each sample was estimated by amplification of reference gene primers within the assay. To quantify the absolute abundance of each unique TCRbeta CDR3 rearrangement, sequence reads were collapsed and filtered. For each sample, productive Simpson clonality was calculated by taking the square root of Simpson's diversity index across productive rearrangements. TCRdb stores this immuneACCESS table with in-frame sequences only. Part of the clones is absent; in the studies checked, under half of the shortfall reflects unresolved V genes, and no reason is known for the rest. That table is the source of V, J and clone size, and D and trimming were worked out from the DNA. This sample holds roughly 250,000 clones; 88% were observed only once. The ten largest account for 3% of the sample.

What the study reported, not specific to this receptor: The amount of clinical and demographic metadata varied by source and participant and was provided uncurated.

Participants in the prospective study were enrolled through a virtual design, were aged about 18 to 90 years, and lived in 24 United States geographic areas. In the prospective study, participants were assigned to cohorts based on the clinical history participants reported in a screening survey and a study questionnaire. Recovered participants in ImmuneRACE Cohort 3 were defined as having two consecutive negative NP/OP PCR tests, clearance from a healthcare professional, or resolution of symptoms. Mobile phlebotomists in the prospective study collected whole blood, serum and a nasopharyngeal or oropharyngeal swab from every participant. Participants in the prospective study had the option to provide additional blood draws and questionnaires over a roughly 2-month period. Before DNA extraction, prospective study blood samples were shipped either frozen or at room temperature. Concerning this clone: What antigen it recognizes has not been identified. No much larger clonotype is one base removed from it; base qualities were not supplied.

The sample taken for sequencing was PBMCs or T cells enriched from blood (not recorded which). The sequence came from a woman aged 45-65 years who had recovered from COVID-19.

CDR3 loop: CASNQAYGYTF. The nucleotides read TGTGCCAGCAACCAGGCCTATGGCTACACCTTC. This chain joins TRBV12-3 or TRBV12-4 to TRBJ1-2, with the D gene not clear enough to name. Relative to germline, V is 7 bases shorter and J is 4 bases shorter, with 7 bases between their ends. From its cysteine to its phenylalanine, the CDR3 spans 11 amino acids. This entry keeps only the CDR3 DNA: 33 bases, framed from base 1.